This T cell receptor (beta chain) was recorded in a study of blood T cell repertoires in COVID-19. Study-level background: Material from acute and convalescent COVID-19 was sourced from the United States, Italy and Spain.

Per the authors' pipeline: Amplification of reference gene primers provided the estimated nucleated cell counts. This table comes from immunoSEQ multiplex PCR, and its TCRdb copy is limited to in-frame clones, with some not included. V and J calls and clone size are those listed in that table; D and trimming were worked out from the DNA. This table holds 70,000 to 95,000 clones, more than 75% found once. The germline V gene has CDR1 MDHEN and CDR2 SYDVKM. The CDR3 runs 15 residues. V shed 3 bases, J shed 3 bases, and the junction held 8 bases outside the gene matches. The rearrangement joins TRBV28 to TRBJ2-7; 7 bases are shared with TRBD1. The clonotype was recovered from a human donor in a cohort sampled during active COVID-19. Sequenced material: peripheral blood. CDR3 amino acids: CASSFRGTVLYEQYF. The CDR3 coding sequence is TGTGCCAGCAGTTTCCGTGGGACAGTCCTCTACGAGCAGTACTTC. Full variable domain (missing parts from reference TRBV28 and TRBJ2-7): DVKVTQSSRYLVKRTGEKVFLECVQDMDHENMFWYRQDPGLGLRLIYFSYDVKMKEKGDIPEGYSVSREKKERFSLILESASTNQTSMYLCASSFRGTVLYEQYFGPGTRLTVT.